This is a list of T cell receptor beta chains from one sample in a study of cytomegalovirus exposure and HLA in healthy donors. The table came from immunoSEQ multiplex PCR; TCRdb's copy has only in-frame clones and leaves some out. The sample has over 150,000 clones; around 79% are singletons. The sample taken for sequencing was PBMCs. The receptors stem from a male donor in good health and CMV-seropositive. CDR3s include the opening cysteine and the closing phenylalanine or tryptophan. Fields, in order: CDR3 protein, CDR3 DNA, clone size, V gene, CDR3 length, J gene, D gene. D genes are given only for firm matches. Size is stated for part of the rows, as once, few or many counts, or as a class when the clone is expanded.

CASSHPGGANTEAFF | TGTGCCAGCAGTCACCCAGGGGGCGCGAACACTGAAGCTTTCTTT | NA | TRBV6-5 | 15 | TRBJ1-1 | TRBD1
CASSLDGFAWANTEAFF | TGTGCCAGCAGCTTAGACGGTTTTGCATGGGCGAACACTGAAGCTTTCTTT | once | TRBV7-2 | 17 | TRBJ1-1 | NA
CASSSDSFGPLGETQYF | TGTGCCAGCAGCTCGGACAGTTTTGGCCCTCTTGGAGAGACCCAGTACTTC | NA | TRBV7-9 | 17 | TRBJ2-5 | NA
CSVPGHELGKVYGYTF | TGCAGCGTCCCGGGACATGAACTGGGCAAGGTCTATGGCTACACCTTC | NA | TRBV29-1 | 16 | TRBJ1-2 | NA
CASSHGAEETQYF | TGTGCTAGCAGCCATGGGGCAGAAGAGACCCAGTACTTC | few | TRBV7-7 | 13 | TRBJ2-5 | NA
CARESDYGYTF | TGTGCCAGGGAGAGTGACTATGGCTACACCTTC | once | TRBV7-2 | 11 | TRBJ1-2 | NA
CASIPGQGLDTIYF | TGTGCCAGTATTCCGGGACAGGGGTTAGACACCATATATTTT | NA | TRBV19 | 14 | TRBJ1-3 | TRBD1
CASSLDPRQGRNEQFF | TGTGCCAGCAGCTTAGACCCCAGACAGGGGCGCAATGAGCAGTTCTTC | NA | TRBV11-2 | 16 | TRBJ2-1 | TRBD1
CASSEGGGNEKLFF | TGTGCCAGCAGTGAGGGGGGAGGTAATGAAAAACTGTTTTTT | NA | TRBV2 | 14 | TRBJ1-4 | NA
CASSWRGLNTGELFF | TGCGCCAGCAGCTGGCGGGGGTTGAACACCGGGGAGCTGTTTTTT | once | TRBV4-1 | 15 | TRBJ2-2 | TRBD2
CASSDLSQGANTIYF | TGTGCCAGCAGTGATCTCAGCCAGGGGGCGAACACCATATATTTT | NA | TRBV6-1 | 15 | TRBJ1-3 | TRBD1
CASSLGAGLGYTF | TGTGCCAGCAGCTTGGGGGCTGGCCTAGGCTACACCTTC | few | TRBV7-9 | 13 | TRBJ1-2 | NA
CASSPLKDEQYF | TGTGCCAGCAGCCCACTTAAAGACGAGCAGTACTTC | NA | TRBV7-9 | 12 | TRBJ2-7 | NA
CASSLPPAGGQETQYF | TGCGCCAGCAGCCTACCCCCAGCGGGGGGGCAAGAGACCCAGTACTTC | NA | TRBV4-1 | 16 | TRBJ2-5 | TRBD2
CASGPPAREAFF | TGTGCCAGCGGTCCCCCCGCGAGGGAAGCTTTCTTT | once | TRBV5-4 | 12 | TRBJ1-1 | NA
CASSQEGRLAEETQYF | TGTGCCAGCAGCCAAGAGGGTAGGCTAGCCGAAGAGACCCAGTACTTC | NA | TRBV14 | 16 | TRBJ2-5 | NA
CASSLGTGDEKLFF | TGTGCCAGCAGCTTGGGAACAGGGGATGAAAAACTGTTTTTT | NA | TRBV7-6 | 14 | TRBJ1-4 | TRBD1
CASSKYGRGTDTQYF | TGTGCCAGCAGCAAATATGGTCGAGGCACAGATACGCAGTATTTT | NA | TRBV13 | 15 | TRBJ2-3 | NA
CASSGAPNTEAFF | TGCGCCAGCAGCGGGGCGCCGAACACTGAAGCTTTCTTT | NA | TRBV5-1 | 13 | TRBJ1-1 | NA
CASIRGAGGLVGEQFF | TGTGCCAGCATCCGAGGGGCGGGGGGGCTGGTAGGTGAGCAGTTCTTC | NA | TRBV7-8 | 16 | TRBJ2-1 | TRBD2
CASSQINLGGGQGTQYF | TGCGCCAGCAGCCAAATCAATCTGGGGGGGGGCCAAGGGACCCAGTACTTC | NA | TRBV4-1 | 17 | TRBJ2-5 | NA
CTSREFKRGAMNTEAFF | TGCACCAGCAGGGAGTTCAAGCGGGGGGCCATGAACACTGAAGCTTTCTTT | few | TRBV1 | 17 | TRBJ1-1 | NA
CASSISAGGRNEQFF | TGTGCCAGTAGTATCTCAGCGGGGGGGAGAAATGAGCAGTTCTTC | NA | TRBV19 | 15 | TRBJ2-1 | TRBD2
CASTMTGGRYEQYF | TGTGCCAGTACCATGACAGGGGGCCGTTACGAGCAGTACTTC | NA | TRBV19 | 14 | TRBJ2-7 | TRBD1
CASSQDPPAGGTQYF | TGCGCCAGCAGCCAAGATCCCCCGGCGGGGGGGACCCAGTACTTC | NA | TRBV4-1 | 15 | TRBJ2-5 | TRBD2
CASSQGRGAGAFF | TGCGCCAGCAGCCAAGGGCGAGGGGCGGGGGCTTTCTTT | NA | TRBV4-3 | 13 | TRBJ1-1 | NA
CARGTGGAEQYF | TGTGCCCGAGGGACAGGGGGCGCCGAGCAGTACTTC | NA | TRBV30 | 12 | TRBJ2-7 | TRBD1
CASKKGEGSEQFF | TGTGCCAGCAAAAAGGGGGAGGGGAGTGAGCAGTTCTTC | NA | TRBV7-6 | 13 | TRBJ2-1 | NA
CASSMRQQYEQYF | TGTGCCAGTAGTATGAGACAGCAGTACGAGCAGTACTTC | NA | TRBV19 | 13 | TRBJ2-7 | NA
CASSVRGGNYGYTF | TGTGCCAGCAGCGTACGGGGAGGCAACTATGGCTACACCTTC | NA | TRBV9 | 14 | TRBJ1-2 | NA
CASSVDSGHTSSPLHF | TGTGCCAGCAGCGTTGACTCAGGACACACCAGCTCACCCCTCCACTTT | NA | TRBV9 | 16 | TRBJ1-6 | NA
CSVNVARGGRDEQFF | TGCAGCGTGAACGTAGCTAGGGGGGGTCGGGATGAGCAGTTCTTC | NA | TRBV29-1 | 15 | TRBJ2-1 | NA
CASSLLFETEAFF | TGTGCCAGCAGCTTATTGTTCGAGACTGAAGCTTTCTTT | NA | TRBV5-5 | 13 | TRBJ1-1 | NA
CAWTGQYNEKLFF | TGTGCCTGGACGGGACAGTATAATGAAAAACTGTTTTTT | NA | TRBV30 | 13 | TRBJ1-4 | TRBD1
CASTPHRGGPGVGELFF | TGTGCCAGCACCCCTCACCGGGGGGGGCCCGGGGTCGGGGAGCTGTTTTTT | NA | TRBV9 | 17 | TRBJ2-2 | TRBD2
CSVVGRITSPYGYTF | TGCAGCGTTGTCGGCAGGATAACGAGCCCCTATGGCTACACCTTC | NA | TRBV29-1 | 15 | TRBJ1-2 | NA
CASSEPPSGGIQETQYF | TGCGCCAGCAGTGAACCACCTAGCGGGGGGATTCAAGAGACCCAGTACTTC | NA | TRBV10-2 | 17 | TRBJ2-5 | TRBD2
CASSKLAGGSTDTQYF | TGTGCCAGCAGCAAACTAGCGGGGGGGAGCACAGATACGCAGTATTTT | NA | TRBV9 | 16 | TRBJ2-3 | TRBD2
CASSEQGYQPQHF | TGTGCCAGCAGTGAACAGGGATACCAGCCCCAGCATTTT | NA | TRBV6-1 | 13 | TRBJ1-5 | NA
CASSQPLAGSYNEQFF | TGTGCCAGCAGCCAACCGCTAGCCGGCTCCTACAATGAGCAGTTCTTC | NA | TRBV4-2 | 16 | TRBJ2-1 | NA
CASSLGGRGTDTQYF | TGCGCCAGCAGCCTCGGGGGGCGAGGCACAGATACGCAGTATTTT | NA | TRBV5-1 | 15 | TRBJ2-3 | NA
CASSLTRDRGTGELFF | TGTGCCAGCAGCTTAACCCGGGACAGGGGCACCGGGGAGCTGTTTTTT | NA | TRBV7-3 | 16 | TRBJ2-2 | TRBD1
CASSPEHNSGANVLTF | TGTGCCAGCTCACCTGAACACAACTCTGGGGCCAACGTCCTGACTTTC | NA | TRBV18 | 16 | TRBJ2-6 | NA
CAISTQGQPQHF | TGTGCCATCAGCACACAGGGTCAGCCCCAGCATTTT | NA | TRBV10-3 | 12 | TRBJ1-5 | NA
CASSIRTGSGYEQYF | TGTGCCAGTAGTATTAGGACAGGGTCTGGCTACGAGCAGTACTTC | NA | TRBV19 | 15 | TRBJ2-7 | TRBD1
CAWSEETGAYNSPLHF | TGTGCCTGGAGTGAGGAGACAGGGGCTTATAATTCACCCCTCCACTTT | once | TRBV30 | 16 | TRBJ1-6 | TRBD1
CASSQEFSSYEQYF | TGCGCCAGCAGCCAAGAATTCTCCAGCTACGAGCAGTACTTC | NA | TRBV4-3 | 14 | TRBJ2-7 | NA
CATSRTPGGTEAFF | TGTGCCACCAGCAGGACACCTGGAGGGACTGAAGCTTTCTTT | NA | TRBV15 | 14 | TRBJ1-1 | NA
CAGGDWNEQYF | TGCGCCGGGGGGGATTGGAACGAGCAGTACTTC | once | TRBV10-2 | 11 | TRBJ2-7 | TRBD2
CASGRDSNQPQHF | TGTGCCAGCGGCCGGGATAGCAATCAGCCCCAGCATTTT | NA | TRBV27 | 13 | TRBJ1-5 | NA
CASSPPPRGMNTEAFF | TGTGCCAGCAGTCCACCTCCTAGAGGGATGAACACTGAAGCTTTCTTT | few | TRBV27 | 16 | TRBJ1-1 | NA
CASSLVGSGVATGELFF | TGTGCCAGCAGCTTAGTGGGCTCCGGCGTTGCCACCGGGGAGCTGTTTTTT | NA | TRBV7-8 | 17 | TRBJ2-2 | NA
CASSGGGQDSTEAFF | TGTGCCAGCAGTGGAGGGGGCCAGGATAGCACTGAAGCTTTCTTT | few | TRBV2 | 15 | TRBJ1-1 | TRBD1
CATSRGGDLTYNEQFF | TGTGCCACCAGCAGGGGGGGGGACCTTACCTACAATGAGCAGTTCTTC | NA | TRBV15 | 16 | TRBJ2-1 | TRBD2
CASSLDRAGGDTNGYTF | TGTGCCAGCAGCTTAGATAGGGCAGGGGGCGACACCAATGGCTACACCTTC | NA | TRBV11-2 | 17 | TRBJ1-2 | TRBD1